The T cell receptor (beta chain) described here comes from a study of shared T cell receptors in the human thymus. The V end was cut by 0 bases, the J end by 0 bases, with 8 bases between. This CDR3 is built from 15 residues. Germline V gene sequence: CDR1 SGHVS, CDR2 FQNEAQ. The assay was immunoSEQ multiplex PCR, and TCRdb's table has in-frame clones only and misses some. The sample holds hundreds of thousands of clones; roughly 86% are singletons and the top ten take more than 0.009%. The sample was also reused in another study, on human thymus T cells.

The specimen was thymocytes. The sequence was obtained from a boy under three years old with a congenital heart defect. V usage is TRBV7-8 and J usage is TRBJ2-5; D call uncertain. The CDR3 loop is CASSLATMYQETQYF. In DNA, the CDR3 is TGTGCCAGCAGCTTAGCGACAATGTACCAAGAGACCCAGTACTTC.